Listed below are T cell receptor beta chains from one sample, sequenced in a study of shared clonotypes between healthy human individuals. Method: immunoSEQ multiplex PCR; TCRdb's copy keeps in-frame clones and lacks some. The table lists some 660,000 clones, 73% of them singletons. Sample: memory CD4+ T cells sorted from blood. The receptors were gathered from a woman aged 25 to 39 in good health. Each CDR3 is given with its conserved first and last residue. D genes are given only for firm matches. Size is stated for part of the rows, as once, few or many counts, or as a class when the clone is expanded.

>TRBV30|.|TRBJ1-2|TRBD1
CAWSRAGQPYGYTF
TGTGCCTGGAGCCGGGCGGGACAGCCCTATGGCTACACCTTC
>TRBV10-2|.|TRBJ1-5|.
CASRDWQSNQPQHF
TGCGCCAGCAGGGACTGGCAGAGCAATCAGCCCCAGCATTTT
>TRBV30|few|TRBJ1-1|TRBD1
CAWSGWTGPMNTEAFF
TGTGCCTGGAGTGGGTGGACAGGGCCAATGAACACTGAAGCTTTCTTT
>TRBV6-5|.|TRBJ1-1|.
CASSPRGKLNTEAFF
TGTGCCAGCAGCCCCAGGGGAAAATTGAACACTGAAGCTTTCTTT
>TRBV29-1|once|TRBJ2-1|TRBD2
CSVVGTKKNEQFF
TGCAGCGTTGTGGGGACTAAGAAAAATGAGCAGTTCTTC
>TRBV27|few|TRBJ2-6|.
CASSPRTPVSSGANVLTF
TGTGCCAGCAGTCCAAGGACACCCGTAAGCTCTGGGGCCAACGTCCTGACTTTC
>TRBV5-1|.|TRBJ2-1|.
CASSWGPPGRDEQFF
TGCGCCAGCAGCTGGGGACCGCCGGGTCGCGATGAGCAGTTCTTC
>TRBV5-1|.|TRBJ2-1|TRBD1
CASSFVTGFEQFF
TGCGCCAGCAGCTTCGTGACAGGGTTTGAGCAGTTCTTC
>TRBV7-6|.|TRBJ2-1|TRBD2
CASSPRSSGSANEQFF
TGTGCCAGCAGCCCAAGGTCTAGCGGGAGTGCAAATGAGCAGTTCTTC
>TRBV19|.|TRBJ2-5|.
CASSSQRDTSWGTQYF
TGTGCCAGTAGTAGCCAAAGGGACACCTCGTGGGGGACCCAGTACTTC
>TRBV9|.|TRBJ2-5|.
CASSAGGGRYETQYF
TGTGCCAGCAGCGCCGGAGGGGGACGGTATGAGACCCAGTACTTC
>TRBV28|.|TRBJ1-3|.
CASSQLQGVSGNTIYF
TGTGCCAGCAGTCAGCTACAGGGCGTCTCTGGAAACACCATATATTTT
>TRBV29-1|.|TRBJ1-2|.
CSAGTAYGYTF
TGCAGCGCTGGGACGGCTTATGGCTACACCTTC
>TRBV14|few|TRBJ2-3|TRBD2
CASSQSSGSHTQYF
TGTGCCAGCAGCCAATCTAGCGGGAGTCATACGCAGTATTTT
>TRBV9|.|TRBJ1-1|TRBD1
CASSGQGRTEAFF
TGTGCCAGCAGCGGACAGGGTAGGACTGAAGCTTTCTTT
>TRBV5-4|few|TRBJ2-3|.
CASSPRGGGTDTQYF
TGTGCCAGCAGCCCGCGCGGGGGCGGCACAGATACGCAGTATTTT
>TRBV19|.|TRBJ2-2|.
CASKRDTTGELFF
TGTGCCAGTAAGAGGGACACCACCGGGGAGCTGTTTTTT
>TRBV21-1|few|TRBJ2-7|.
CASSKGLGAWSSYEQYF
TGTGCCAGCAGCAAAGGGTTGGGAGCGTGGAGCTCCTACGAGCAGTACTTC
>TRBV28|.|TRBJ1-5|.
CASSLFGGNQPQHF
TGTGCCAGCAGTTTATTCGGAGGCAATCAGCCCCAGCATTTT
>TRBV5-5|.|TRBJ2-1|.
CASSSRGGGLYNEQFF
TGTGCCAGCAGTTCCAGGGGAGGCGGGCTATACAATGAGCAGTTCTTC
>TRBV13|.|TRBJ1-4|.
CASSLYTSAGNEKLFF
TGTGCCAGCAGCTTATATACCAGTGCGGGAAATGAAAAACTGTTTTTT
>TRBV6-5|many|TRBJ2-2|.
CASTLGAGELFF
TGTGCCAGCACCCTCGGTGCCGGGGAGCTGTTTTTT
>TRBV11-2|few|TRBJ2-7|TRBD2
CASSLGASGISEQYF
TGTGCCAGCAGCTTAGGGGCTAGCGGGATTTCCGAGCAGTACTTC
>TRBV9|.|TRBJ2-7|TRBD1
CASSERQGAPWEQYF
TGTGCCAGCAGCGAGAGACAGGGGGCGCCGTGGGAGCAGTACTTC
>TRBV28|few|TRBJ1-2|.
CASKEGYYGYTF
TGTGCCAGCAAGGAAGGCTATTATGGCTACACCTTC
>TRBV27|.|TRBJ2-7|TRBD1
CASSLYAAGGEQYF
TGTGCCAGCAGTTTATATGCCGCAGGGGGCGAGCAGTACTTC
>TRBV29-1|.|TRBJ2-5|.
CSVGSSYQETQYF
TGCAGCGTTGGGTCCTCGTACCAAGAGACCCAGTACTTC
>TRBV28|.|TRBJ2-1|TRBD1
CASRTTGGEQFF
TGTGCCAGCAGGACTACAGGGGGCGAGCAGTTCTTC
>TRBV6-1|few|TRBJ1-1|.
CASRRGGGQSEAFF
TGTGCCAGCAGGAGGGGTGGGGGGCAGTCTGAAGCTTTCTTT
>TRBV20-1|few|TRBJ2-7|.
CSAVALYEQYF
TGCAGTGCTGTTGCTCTCTACGAGCAGTACTTC
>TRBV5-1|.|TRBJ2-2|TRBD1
CASKETGGARTGELFF
TGCGCCAGCAAGGAGACAGGGGGCGCGAGGACCGGGGAGCTGTTTTTT
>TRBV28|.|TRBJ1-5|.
CASSPTTGTWNQPQHF
TGTGCCAGCAGTCCCACTACAGGGACGTGGAATCAGCCCCAGCATTTT
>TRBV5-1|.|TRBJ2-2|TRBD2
CASRGGVTNTGELFF
TGCGCCAGCAGGGGAGGGGTTACGAACACCGGGGAGCTGTTTTTT
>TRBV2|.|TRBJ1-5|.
CASSAFNQPQHF
TGTGCCAGCAGTGCATTTAATCAGCCCCAGCATTTT
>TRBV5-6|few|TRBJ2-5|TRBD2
CASNLEGFSGILEETQYF
TGTGCCAGCAACTTGGAGGGATTTAGCGGGATATTGGAAGAGACCCAGTACTTC
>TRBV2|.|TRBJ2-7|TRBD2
CASIRDYYYEQYF
TGTGCCAGCATCCGGGACTACTACTACGAGCAGTACTTC
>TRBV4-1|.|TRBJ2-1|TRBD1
CASSQDPDRGSWFF
TGCGCCAGCAGCCAAGATCCAGACAGGGGAAGTTGGTTCTTC
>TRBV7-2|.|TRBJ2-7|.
CASSLRGAYGEQYF
TGTGCCAGCAGCTTAAGGGGGGCGTACGGCGAGCAGTACTTC
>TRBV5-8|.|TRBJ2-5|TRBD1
CASSSGAGTGAYQYF
TGTGCCAGCAGCTCAGGGGCCGGGACAGGGGCTTATCAGTACTTC
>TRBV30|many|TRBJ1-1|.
CAWSLWEVSTEAFF
TGTGCCTGGAGTTTGTGGGAGGTTTCGACTGAAGCTTTCTTT
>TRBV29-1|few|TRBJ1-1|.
CSVDPGNTEAFF
TGCAGCGTTGATCCCGGGAACACTGAAGCTTTCTTT
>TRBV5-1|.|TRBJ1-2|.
CASSDSSNYGYTF
TGCGCCAGCAGCGACAGTTCTAACTATGGCTACACCTTC
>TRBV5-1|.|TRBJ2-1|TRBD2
CASSISGTTYNEQFF
TGCGCCAGCAGCATATCCGGGACTACCTACAATGAGCAGTTCTTC
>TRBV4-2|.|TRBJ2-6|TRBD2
CASSVGTSVHSGANVLTF
TGTGCCAGCAGCGTCGGGACTAGCGTCCACTCTGGGGCCAACGTCCTGACTTTC
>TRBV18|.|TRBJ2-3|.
CASSSTVGGTDTQYF
TGTGCCAGCTCGTCCACGGTGGGTGGTACAGATACGCAGTATTTT
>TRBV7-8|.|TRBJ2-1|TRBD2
CASSWGGAGENEQFF
TGTGCCAGCAGCTGGGGTGGTGCGGGAGAGAATGAGCAGTTCTTC
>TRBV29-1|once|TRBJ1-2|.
CSVEGGGGGLYGYTF
TGCAGCGTTGAAGGTGGTGGCGGAGGCCTGTATGGCTACACCTTC
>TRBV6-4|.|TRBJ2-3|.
CATTRDATDTQYF
TGTGCCACCACACGGGACGCCACAGATACGCAGTATTTT
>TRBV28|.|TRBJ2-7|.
CASRGTGGGRYEQYF
TGTGCCAGCAGGGGCACAGGGGGGGGAAGATACGAGCAGTACTTC
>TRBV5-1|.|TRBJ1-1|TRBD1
CASSLPGGDYTEAFF
TGCGCCAGCAGCTTACCAGGGGGGGACTACACTGAAGCTTTCTTT
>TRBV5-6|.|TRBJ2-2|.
CASSVWVTGELFF
TGTGCCAGCAGCGTGTGGGTCACCGGGGAGCTGTTTTTT
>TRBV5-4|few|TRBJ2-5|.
CASSLALEGQTQYF
TGTGCCAGCAGCTTGGCCCTAGAAGGGCAGACCCAGTACTTC
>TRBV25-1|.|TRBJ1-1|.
CASSGINTEAFF
TGTGCCAGCAGTGGCATTAACACTGAAGCTTTCTTT
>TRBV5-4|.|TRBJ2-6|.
CASSPDRANVLTF
TGTGCCAGCAGCCCTGACAGGGCCAACGTCCTGACTTTC
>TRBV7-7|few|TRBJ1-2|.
CASSLGPTYGYTF
TGTGCCAGCAGCTTGGGACCGACCTATGGCTACACCTTC